This is a list of T cell receptor beta chains from one sample in a study of response to subunit inactivated influenza vaccine. TCRdb reprocessed the RT-PCR reads with MiXCR, giving one entry per CDR3 protein. In the table there are about 500,000 distinct CDR3 sequences, about 15% of which are singletons. The sequencing used CD4+ T cells sorted from PBMCs, collected around 25 months after vaccination. These TCRs come from a man between 50 and 70 years old who received an inactivated influenza vaccine. The CDR3 runs from the conserved cysteine through the conserved F or W.

V: TRBV9; CDR3: CASSVGQEETQYF
V: TRBV4-2; CDR3: CASSQGQGAVNEQFF
V: TRBV3-1; CDR3: CASSSTRASYNEQFF
V: TRBV20-1; CDR3: CSALKDIYEQYF
V: TRBV7-9; CDR3: CASSSYDNNEQFF
V: TRBV29-1; CDR3: CSALPGQGFLETQYF
V: TRBV9; CDR3: CASSVATRPSGYEQYF
V: TRBV9; CDR3: CASSVDAGGSTGELFF
V: TRBV9; CDR3: CASSARPGHTEAFF
V: TRBV20-1; CDR3: CSARVAERQYF
V: TRBV11-2; CDR3: CASSPLGTGGRTGELFF
V: TRBV3-1; CDR3: CASSRGQGTMNTEAFF
V: TRBV29-1; CDR3: CSVELRQGLSGELFF
V: TRBV4-3; CDR3: CASSQAGGRADTQYF
V: TRBV19; CDR3: CASRLSGENIQYF
V: TRBV12-3/TRBV12-4; CDR3: CASSLGLGGGNTGELFF
V: TRBV4-2; CDR3: CASSQGPGAEQYF
V: TRBV7-2; CDR3: CASSLVGASSTDTQYF
V: TRBV7-9; CDR3: CASSLAGHFSSYNEQFF
V: TRBV20-1; CDR3: CSQLYLDLYTDTQYF
V: TRBV6-1; CDR3: CASTLTDVINEQFF
V: TRBV14; CDR3: CASSQSGAGTQYF
V: TRBV4-3; CDR3: CASSQTRGVKQFF
V: TRBV5-4; CDR3: CASSFRDGMNTEAFF
V: TRBV5-4; CDR3: CASSGGTSLYEQYF
V: TRBV20-1; CDR3: CSARPVDGAGEKLFF
V: TRBV12-3/TRBV12-4; CDR3: CASPALPFLGNEQFF
V: TRBV10-3; CDR3: CAISVRTSGENTGELFF
V: TRBV5-6; CDR3: CASSLGGPTYEQYF
V: TRBV6-1; CDR3: CASSKDSGGREQYF
V: TRBV10-3; CDR3: CAISDKGRVSYEQYF
V: TRBV7-2; CDR3: CASSLGVDRLEQFF
V: TRBV3-1; CDR3: CASSQSPTTYEQYF
V: TRBV18; CDR3: CASSPLPLAGVADTQYF
V: TRBV29-1; CDR3: CSVLLDNYGYTF
V: TRBV7-2; CDR3: CASSLAGEGEGYTF
V: TRBV6-5; CDR3: CASSYLGVNQPQHF
V: TRBV3-1; CDR3: CASSQERLAGDNEQFF
V: TRBV5-1; CDR3: CASSALPNRDTGELFF